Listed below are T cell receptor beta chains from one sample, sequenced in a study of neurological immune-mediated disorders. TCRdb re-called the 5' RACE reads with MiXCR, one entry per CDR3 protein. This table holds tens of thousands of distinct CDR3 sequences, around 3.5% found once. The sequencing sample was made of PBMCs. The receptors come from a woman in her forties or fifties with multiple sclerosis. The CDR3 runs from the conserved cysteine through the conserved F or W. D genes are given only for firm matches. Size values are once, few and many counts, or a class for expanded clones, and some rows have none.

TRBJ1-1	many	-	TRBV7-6	TGTGCCAGCAGCTTAAAGTACGGCGATGGTGAAGCTTTCTTT	CASSLKYGDGEAFF
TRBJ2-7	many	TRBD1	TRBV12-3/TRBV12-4	TGTGCCAGCAGTTTATGGGACAGACCTTCCTACGAGCAGTACTTC	CASSLWDRPSYEQYF
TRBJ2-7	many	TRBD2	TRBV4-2	TGTGCCAGCAGCCATGTGGCGCGGGGGGGCCAGGTGCAGTACTTC	CASSHVARGGQVQYF
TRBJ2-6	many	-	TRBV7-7	TGTGCTAGCAGCTTAGGGGCACCCCACTCTGGGGCCAACGTCCTGACTTTC	CASSLGAPHSGANVLTF
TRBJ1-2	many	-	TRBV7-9	TGTGCCAGCAGCCGGATATCGGAGTCAGAAACCTTC	CASSRISESETF
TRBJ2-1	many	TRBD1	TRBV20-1	TGCAGTGCTGCAGTCTCCGGGACAGGGGGAAGAGAGCAGTTCTTC	CSAAVSGTGGREQFF
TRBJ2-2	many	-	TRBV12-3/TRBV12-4	TGTGCCAGCAGTTTAGGACAGCTAGCGAACACCGGGGAGCTGTTTTTT	CASSLGQLANTGELFF
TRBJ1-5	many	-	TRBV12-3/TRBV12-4	TGTGCCAGCAGTTATCAGACAAACAACCATCAGCCCCAGCATTTT	CASSYQTNNHQPQHF
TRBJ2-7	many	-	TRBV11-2	TGTGCCAGCAGCTTAGCCAGGGGGGGAGAGCAGTACTTC	CASSLARGGEQYF
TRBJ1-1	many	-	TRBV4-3	TGCGCCAGCAGCCAAGATCTTGCAGTGCCGCATGAAGCTTTCTTT	CASSQDLAVPHEAFF
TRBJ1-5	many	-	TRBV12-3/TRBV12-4	TGTGCCAGCAGTTTGGATCGACGGCGCAATCAGCCCCAGCATTTT	CASSLDRRRNQPQHF
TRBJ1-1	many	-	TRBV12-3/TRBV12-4	TGTGCCAGCAGTTTAGATTCCGGGTCCGGGACTGAAGCTTTCTTT	CASSLDSGSGTEAFF
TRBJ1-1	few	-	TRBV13	TGTGCCAGCAGCCCCCCCTTAAATCCTGAAGCTTTCTTT	CASSPPLNPEAFF
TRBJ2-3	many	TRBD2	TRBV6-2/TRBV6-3	TGTGCCAGCAGTTACTCCCCTAGCGGGGGAGGGACAGATACGCAGTATTTT	CASSYSPSGGGTDTQYF
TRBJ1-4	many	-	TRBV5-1	TGCGCCAGCAGTTGGCGGGGGAATGAAAAACTGTTTTTT	CASSWRGNEKLFF
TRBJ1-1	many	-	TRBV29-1	TGCAGCGCCGGACAACAGAACACTGAAGCTTTCTTT	CSAGQQNTEAFF
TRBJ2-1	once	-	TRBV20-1	TGCAGTGCTAGGGAGGGGCCTTTAGTGAATGAGCAGTTCTTC	CSAREGPLVNEQFF
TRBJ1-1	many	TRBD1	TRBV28	TGTGCCAGCAGTGACAGGGGGAACACTGAAGCTTTCTTT	CASSDRGNTEAFF
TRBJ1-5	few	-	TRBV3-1	TGTGCCAGCAGCCAAACCGGGGAGACCCAGAATTTT	CASSQTGETQNF
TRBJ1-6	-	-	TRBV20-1	TGCAGTGCTAGTCAGGACCCCTATAATTCAACCCTCAACTTT	CSASQDPYNSTLNF
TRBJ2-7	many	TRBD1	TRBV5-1	TGCGCCAGCAGCTTGGAGGGACAGGAGTACGAGCAGTACTTC	CASSLEGQEYEQYF
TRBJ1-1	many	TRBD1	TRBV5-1	TGCGCCAGCAGCTTGGGGACAGGGGGCGCGGTTGAAGCTTTCTTT	CASSLGTGGAVEAFF
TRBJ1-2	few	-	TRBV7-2	TGTGCCAGCGCATCCGAACCGGCCAAGGGTGGCTATGGCTACACCTTC	CASASEPAKGGYGYTF
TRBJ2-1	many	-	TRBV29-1	TGCAGCGCTATGGGATTCCCTCCCCTGTACAATGAGCAGTTCTTC	CSAMGFPPLYNEQFF
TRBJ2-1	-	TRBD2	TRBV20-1	TGCAGTGCTAGTAGTCTAGCGGGGGGGCTCTCCTACAATGAGCAGTTCTTC	CSASSLAGGLSYNEQFF
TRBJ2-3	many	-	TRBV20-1	TGCAGTGCTAGACTAGGTTCGGATACGCAGTATTTT	CSARLGSDTQYF
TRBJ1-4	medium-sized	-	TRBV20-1	TGCAGTGCGCCCCGGGGGTGGGCAACTAATGAAAAACTGTTTTTT	CSAPRGWATNEKLFF
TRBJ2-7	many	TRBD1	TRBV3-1	TGTGCCAGCAGCCAAGGTTTGGGACAGTACTACGAGCAGTACTTC	CASSQGLGQYYEQYF
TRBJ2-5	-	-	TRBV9	TGTGCCAGCAGCGGGGTTATGGGAGGAGAGACCCAGTACTTC	CASSGVMGGETQYF
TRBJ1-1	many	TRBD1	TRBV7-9	TGTGCCAGCAGCCCATCCTCCGGGACAGGGGAAGGTCCGAACACTGAAGCTTTCTTT	CASSPSSGTGEGPNTEAFF
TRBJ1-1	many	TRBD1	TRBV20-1	TGCAGTAATACCGGCAGGGGGCATCTATTTGAAGCTTTCTTT	CSNTGRGHLFEAFF
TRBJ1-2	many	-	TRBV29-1	TGCAGCGTTGGGGCAGGGAACTATGGCTACACCTTC	CSVGAGNYGYTF
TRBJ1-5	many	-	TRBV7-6	TGTGCCAGCAGCCAGGTCGATAGCAATCAGCCCCAGCATTTT	CASSQVDSNQPQHF
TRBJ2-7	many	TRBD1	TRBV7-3	TGTGCCAGCAGCTTATTGGCAGGGGGCTCCTACGAGCAGTACTTC	CASSLLAGGSYEQYF
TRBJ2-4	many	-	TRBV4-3	TGCGCCAGCAGCCGTGGTGGAGCAACCCTAGCCAAAAACATTCAGTACTTC	CASSRGGATLAKNIQYF
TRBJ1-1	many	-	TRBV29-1	TGCAGCGTTGAAAGTCAGTTGAACACTGAAGCTTTCTTT	CSVESQLNTEAFF
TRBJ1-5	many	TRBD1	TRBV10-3	TGTGCCATCAGTGAGTCGGGGACAGGGCCCGGTCAGCCCCAGCATTTT	CAISESGTGPGQPQHF
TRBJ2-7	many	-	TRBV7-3	TGTGCCAGCAGCAAAGACCCCGCAGGCGAGCAGTACTTC	CASSKDPAGEQYF
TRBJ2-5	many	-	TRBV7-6	TGTGCCAGCAGCTTAGCGCTCGGCGGTTGGGAGACCCAGTACTTC	CASSLALGGWETQYF
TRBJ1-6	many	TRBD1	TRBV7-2	TGTGCCAGCAACTTCCTAGGGGGCGAGTATTCACCCCTCCACTTT	CASNFLGGEYSPLHF
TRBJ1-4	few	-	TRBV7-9	TGTGCCAGCAGCCCTGGGGTTTATAATGAAAAACTGTTTTTT	CASSPGVYNEKLFF
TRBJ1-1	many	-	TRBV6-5	TGTGCCGCGGGGAACACTGAAGCTTTCTTT	CAAGNTEAFF
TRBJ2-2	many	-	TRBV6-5	TGTGCCAGCAACGGTCAGGGTTTTTCCGGGGAGCTGTTTTTT	CASNGQGFSGELFF
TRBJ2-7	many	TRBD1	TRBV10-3	TGTGCCATCAGTGATCAGACAGGGAACTACGAGCAGTACTTC	CAISDQTGNYEQYF
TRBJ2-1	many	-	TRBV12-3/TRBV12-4	TGTGCCAGCAGTTTGGTCCCGTACAATGAGCAGTTCTTC	CASSLVPYNEQFF
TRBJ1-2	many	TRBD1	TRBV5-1	TGCGCCAGCAGCCCTGGGACAGGGGGCGCTTCGGACGGCTACACCTTC	CASSPGTGGASDGYTF